This T cell receptor (beta chain) was profiled in a study of cytomegalovirus exposure and HLA in healthy donors. The donors belonged to the 120-subject validation cohort, separate from the roughly 650-subject first cohort. Profiled with immunoSEQ multiplex PCR; TCRdb holds only in-frame clones, not every one. The table includes roughly 100,000 clones, 85% detected once. Study outcomes and limitations: The study recorded 160 or so TCR beta chains that were cytomegalovirus-associated. In a later analysis, first-cohort TCR clusters were found to tend to co-occur in the 120 validation repertoires.

Comments on this clone: The antigen remains unidentified. The identical CDR3 is also encoded by other nucleotide sequences in the sample.

This clonotype was sampled from a man in his late teens or twenties in good health and CMV-seropositive. The sample taken for sequencing was PBMCs.

CDR3 nucleotide sequence: TGTGCCAGCAGCGTAACTGGGAACACTGAAGCTTTCTTT. Encoded protein: CASSVTGNTEAFF. The rearrangement uses TRBV9 and TRBJ1-1, with no clear D. The germline V gene has CDR1 SGDLS and CDR2 YYNGEE. This CDR3 is built from 13 residues. The V end was cut by 1 base, the J end by 1 base, with 5 bases between.